The 19 T cell receptor beta chains listed next were all sequenced from one sample in a study of CD8 T cells in ankylosing spondylitis. TCRdb called the 5' RACE reads again in MiXCR, with one record for every CDR3 protein. The sample includes roughly 120,000 distinct CDR3 sequences, about an eighth of them seen just once. The sample was blood, either unsorted or a sorted T cell fraction (not recorded which). These receptors all come from a female donor with ankylosing spondylitis or in good health (not recorded which).

The J gene is TRBJ1-1, the V gene TRBV12-3 or TRBV12-4; a weak D match, TRBD1 (6 bases). This CDR3 has 14 amino acids. Trimming took off 6 bases at V and 6 bases at J, with 17 bases between the two ends. The CDR3 reads CASRSRGGPSEAFF. Here the CDR3 DNA reads TGTGCCAGCAGGTCGCGGGGGGGGCCGTCTGAAGCTTTCTTT.

V and J are TRBV29-1 and TRBJ1-2; D not resolved. V shed 4 bases and J shed 9 bases, with 9 bases lying between them. CDR3 length: 10 residues. Germline V gene sequence: CDR1 SQVTM, CDR2 ANQGSEA. CDR3 in DNA: TGCAGCGTTGGCTCGGGGAGCTACACCTTC. It codes for CSVGSGSYTF.

This clonotype came up a few times. The rearrangement joins TRBV5-6 to TRBJ1-2, with TRBD1 matching over 9 bases. This CDR3 contains 15 residues. The germline V gene has CDR1 SGHDT and CDR2 YYEEEE. Trimming cost V 4 bases and J 3 bases; bases outside gene matches: 7. CDR3: CASSGPGQGDYGYTF. CDR3 DNA sequence: TGTGCCAGCAGCGGTCCGGGACAGGGAGACTATGGCTACACCTTC.

This clonotype was observed a handful of times. The rearrangement links TRBV10-3 to TRBJ2-6, with 7 positions matching TRBD2. The V gene end was trimmed by 8 bases and the J gene end by 4 bases; junction bases not matched to a gene: 5. The CDR3 contains 14 residues. Germline V gene sequence: CDR1 ENHRY, CDR2 SYGVKD. CDR3 in DNA: TGTGCCATCGAGGGAGGGTCCGGGGCCAACGTCCTGACTTTC. It yields the protein CAIEGGSGANVLTF.

This clonotype was found many times. The chain links TRBV6-2 or TRBV6-3 to TRBJ2-1; the match to TRBD2 covers 9 bases. With 5 bases clipped from V and 6 bases from J, the junction kept 8 bases outside the gene matches. Per the germline V gene, CDR1 is MNHEY and CDR2 is SVGEGT. This CDR3 is 15 amino acids long. CDR3 amino acids: CASSVSAGGPNEQFF. The DNA for the CDR3 is TGTGCCAGCAGTGTCTCTGCGGGAGGGCCCAATGAGCAGTTCTTC.

The DNA for the CDR3 is TGTGCCATCACCGGAGGGACAGGGGTCTACAATGAGCAGTTCTTC. It encodes CAITGGTGVYNEQFF. This chain connects TRBV10-3 to TRBJ2-1; 10 bases match TRBD1. The CDR3 runs 15 residues. V lost 7 bases, J lost 3 bases, and 6 bases stayed unmatched. Germline CDR1 is ENHRY and CDR2 is SYGVKD.

This clonotype came up a few times. The chain joins TRBV11-2 to TRBJ2-2; TRBD1 matches 10 bases. There are 19 residues in the CDR3. With V trimmed by 2 bases and J by 4 bases, 13 bases remained unmatched. Germline assignment: CDR1 SGHAT and CDR2 FQNNGV. The CDR3 nucleotides are TGTGCCAGCAGCTTAAGGGGACAGGGGCGGGCGTTTTTCACCGGGGAGCTGTTTTTT. This encodes CASSLRGQGRAFFTGELFF. Variable domain in full (rest from reference TRBV11-2 and TRBJ2-2): EAGVAQSPRYKIIEKRQSVAFWCNPISGHATLYWYQQILGQGPKLLIQFQNNGVVDDSQLPKDRFSAERLKGVDSTLKIQPAKLEDSAVYLCASSLRGQGRAFFTGELFFGEGSRLTVL.

This clonotype showed up many times. The chain carries TRBV20-1 and TRBJ2-2, with 7 bases that match TRBD1. This CDR3 comprises 17 residues. The ends lost 6 bases at V and 0 bases at J; junction bases unmatched: 13. Germline assignment: CDR1 DFQATT and CDR2 SNEGSKA (reference sequence). In nucleotides, the CDR3 is TGCAGTGCCAGCCGACAGGGCGGTCCCCCGAACACCGGGGAGCTGTTTTTT. This sequence encodes CSASRQGGPPNTGELFF.

This clonotype was counted only a few times. As DNA, the CDR3 is TGTGCCAGCAGCGCGTGGCGGGAAGGGGACACACCAACCCGCTACAATGAGCAGTTCTTC. Translated, it gives CASSAWREGDTPTRYNEQFF. The J gene is TRBJ2-1, the V gene TRBV9; D could derive from TRBD1 or TRBD2 (6 bases each). This CDR3 comprises 20 residues. Trimming took off 3 bases at V and 3 bases at J, with 28 bases between the two ends. The germline gives CDR1 SGDLS, CDR2 YYNGEE.

The gene calls are TRBV6-5 and TRBJ2-1; D is ambiguous. Trimming stripped 6 bases from V and 9 bases from J, with 9 bases between. CDR1 is MNHEY, CDR2 SVGAGI, per germline. This CDR3 comprises 11 residues. The CDR3 protein is CASSPGAEQFF. DNA for the CDR3: TGTGCCAGCAGCCCAGGCGCTGAGCAGTTCTTC.

V usage is TRBV29-1 and J usage is TRBJ2-5; D possibly corresponds to TRBD1 (6 bases). The CDR3 runs to 15 residues. V lost 6 bases and J lost 5, with 22 bases in between. Germline CDR1 SQVTM, CDR2 ANQGSEA. Here the CDR3 reads CSVKVQDSAFETQYF. CDR3 coding DNA: TGCAGCGTAAAAGTGCAGGACAGTGCATTCGAGACCCAGTACTTC.

This clonotype came up many times. An end of the junction differs from the germline gene, which may be a read error. The chain carries TRBV7-2 and TRBJ1-2; 7 positions agree with TRBD1. This CDR3 is 13 amino acids long. Germline loops: CDR1 SGHTA, CDR2 FQGNSA. CDR3 DNA sequence: TGTGCCAGCAGCTTATACAGGGGAGCCGAATTTGCCTTC. Its translation is CASSLYRGAEFAF.

J is TRBJ2-4 and V is TRBV7-3; unclear D gene. V was cut by 0 bases and J by 5 bases, with 11 bases left in between. The CDR3 contains 15 residues. CDR1 is SGHTA and CDR2 is FQGTGA in the germline V gene. The CDR3 reads CASSLTGSKENIQYF. The CDR3 nucleotides are TGTGCCAGCAGCTTAACGGGATCAAAGGAAAACATTCAGTACTTC.

This clonotype was observed many times. The chain has TRBV29-1 and TRBJ2-3; TRBD2 agrees at 12 bases. CDR1 and CDR2 (germline): SQVTM, ANQGSEA. This CDR3 comprises 19 residues. Losses at the gene ends were 3 bases for V and 5 bases for J; bases not matched to a gene: 18. Here the CDR3 DNA reads TGCAGCGTTGACCCCAGACTAGCGGGAGTATCTCCCCTCGGAGATACGCAGTATTTT. As protein: CSVDPRLAGVSPLGDTQYF.

This clonotype appeared many times. The V and J genes are TRBV7-9 and TRBJ1-2; D is undetermined. Germline CDR1 and CDR2: SEHNR and FQNEAQ (reference sequence). The V and J ends lost 5 bases and 2 bases respectively, with 9 bases between them. This CDR3 region has 13 residues. CDR3 in amino acids: CASSHRGNYGYTF. As DNA, the CDR3 is TGTGCCAGCAGCCATCGGGGAAACTATGGCTACACCTTC.

This clonotype was observed a handful of times. The J gene is TRBJ2-7, the V gene TRBV5-4; D is uncertain. V lost 4 bases and J lost 0, with 5 bases in between. This CDR3 is built from 12 residues. The V gene's germline CDR1 is SGHNT and CDR2 YYREEE (reference sequence). In nucleotides, the CDR3 is TGTGCCAGCAGCACGGACTCCTACGAGCAGTACTTC. Translating it yields CASSTDSYEQYF.

This clonotype occurred many times. This chain connects TRBV19 to TRBJ2-2; perhaps TRBD1 as D (6 bases). CDR3 length: 15 amino acids. The germline V gene encodes CDR1 LNHDA and CDR2 SQIVND (reference sequence). Trimming cost V 4 bases and J 4 bases, with 13 bases left between them. For the CDR3, the DNA is TGTGCCAGTAGTACCCGGCAGGGGTTCACCGGGGAGCTGTTTTTT. Residues: CASSTRQGFTGELFF. Looking up the rest from reference TRBV19 and TRBJ2-2 gives the full variable domain: DGGITQSPKYLFRKEGQNVTLSCEQNLNHDAMYWYRQDPGQGLRLIYYSQIVNDFQKGDIAEGYSVSREKKESFPLTVTSAQKNPTAFYLCASSTRQGFTGELFFGEGSRLTVL.

This clonotype was counted ten times or more. V usage is TRBV18 and J usage is TRBJ2-2, with D perhaps matching TRBD2 (5 bases). Germline V gene sequence: CDR1 KGHSH, CDR2 LQKENI. Trimming took 2 bases from V and 1 from J, leaving 8 bases between them. CDR3 length equals 15 residues. CDR3 bases: TGTGCCAGCTCACCAATACGGGAGAACACCGGGGAGCTGTTTTTT. Protein product: CASSPIRENTGELFF. Looking up the rest from reference TRBV18 and TRBJ2-2 gives the full variable domain: NAGVMQNPRHLVRRRGQEARLRCSPMKGHSHVYWYRQLPEEGLKFMVYLQKENIIDESGMPKERFSAEFPKEGPSILRIQQVVRGDSAAYFCASSPIRENTGELFFGEGSRLTVL.

This clonotype was seen ten or more times. J is TRBJ1-3 and V is TRBV4-1; D possibly corresponds to TRBD1 (5 bases). Trimming took off 3 bases at V and 0 bases at J, with 12 bases between the two ends. Germline V gives CDR1 MGHRA, CDR2 YSYEKL. The CDR3 covers 16 residues. CDR3 residues: CASSHPRASSGNTIYF. CDR3 sequence (DNA): TGCGCCAGCAGCCATCCCAGGGCCTCCTCTGGAAACACCATATATTTT.